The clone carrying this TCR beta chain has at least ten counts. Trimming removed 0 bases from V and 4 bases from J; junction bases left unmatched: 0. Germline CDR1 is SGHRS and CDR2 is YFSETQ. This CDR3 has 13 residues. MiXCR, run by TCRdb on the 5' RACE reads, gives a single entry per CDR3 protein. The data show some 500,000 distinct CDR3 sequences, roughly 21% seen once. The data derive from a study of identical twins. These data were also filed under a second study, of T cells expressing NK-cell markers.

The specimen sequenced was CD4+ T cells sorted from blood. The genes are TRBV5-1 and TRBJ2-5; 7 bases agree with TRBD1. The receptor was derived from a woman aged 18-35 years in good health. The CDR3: CASSLEGAETQYF. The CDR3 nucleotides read TGCGCCAGCAGCTTGGAGGGGGCAGAGACCCAGTACTTC.